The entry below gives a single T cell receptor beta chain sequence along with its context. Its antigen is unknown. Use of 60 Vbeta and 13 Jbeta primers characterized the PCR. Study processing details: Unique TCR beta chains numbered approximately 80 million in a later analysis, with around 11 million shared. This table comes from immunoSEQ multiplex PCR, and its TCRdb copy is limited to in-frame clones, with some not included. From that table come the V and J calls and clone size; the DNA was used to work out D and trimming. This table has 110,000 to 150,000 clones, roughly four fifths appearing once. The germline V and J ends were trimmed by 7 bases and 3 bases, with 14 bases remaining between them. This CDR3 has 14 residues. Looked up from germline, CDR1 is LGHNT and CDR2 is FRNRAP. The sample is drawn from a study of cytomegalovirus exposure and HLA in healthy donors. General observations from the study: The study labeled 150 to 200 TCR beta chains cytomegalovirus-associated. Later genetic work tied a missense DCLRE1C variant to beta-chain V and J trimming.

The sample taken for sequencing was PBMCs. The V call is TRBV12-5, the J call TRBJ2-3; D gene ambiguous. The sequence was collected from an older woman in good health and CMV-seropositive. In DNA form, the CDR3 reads TGTGCTAGTGCCCTTATCCCCACAACAGATACGCAGTATTTT. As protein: CASALIPTTDTQYF.